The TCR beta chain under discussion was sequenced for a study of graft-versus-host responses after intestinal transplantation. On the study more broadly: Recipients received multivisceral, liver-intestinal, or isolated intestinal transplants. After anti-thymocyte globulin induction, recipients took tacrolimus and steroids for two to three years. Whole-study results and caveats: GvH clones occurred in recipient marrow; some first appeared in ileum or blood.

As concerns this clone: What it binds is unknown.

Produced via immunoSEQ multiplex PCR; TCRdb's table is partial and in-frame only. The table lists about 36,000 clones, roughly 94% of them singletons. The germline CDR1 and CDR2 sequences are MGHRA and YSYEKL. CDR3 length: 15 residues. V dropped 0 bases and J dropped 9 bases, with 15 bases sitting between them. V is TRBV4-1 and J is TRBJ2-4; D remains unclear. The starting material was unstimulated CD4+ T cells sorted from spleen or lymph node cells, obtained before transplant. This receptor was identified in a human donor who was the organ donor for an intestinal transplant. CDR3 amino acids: CASSQEAGMASIQYF. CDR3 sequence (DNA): TGCGCCAGCAGCCAAGAGGCAGGTATGGCAAGCATTCAGTACTTC.